This T cell receptor (beta chain) was sequenced during a study of blood T cell repertoires in COVID-19. Study-level information: Specimens from acute and convalescent COVID-19 originated in the United States, Italy and Spain. T cells, B-cell-depleted T cells, or PBMCs supplied cDNA or gDNA.

The CDR3 is 14 amino acids. Trimming took off 3 bases at V and 5 bases at J, with 10 bases between the two ends. The germline V gene has CDR1 LGHDT and CDR2 YNNKEL (reference sequence). Remarks on this clone: Other DNA sequences of this sample code for an identical CDR3.

Original processing notes: Reference gene primer amplification gave estimated nucleated cell counts. Clones were sequenced by immunoSEQ multiplex PCR, and TCRdb holds only the in-frame ones, with some missing. The V and J calls and clone size come from that table; D and trimming were worked out from the DNA. The data hold about 150,000 clones, with 75% to 85% observed a single time. The receptor was derived from a woman between 45 and 60 years old with acute or convalescent COVID-19. Sequencing used peripheral blood. The chain carries TRBV3-1 (or the pseudogene TRBV3-2) and TRBJ2-2, with a weak D call TRBD1 (6 bases). As DNA, the CDR3 is TGTGCCAGCAGCCAGGGAACAGGGACCGGGGAGCTGTTTTTT. Protein: CASSQGTGTGELFF.